These 3 T cell receptor beta chains originate from one sample sequenced in a study of CD8+ T cells in alopecia areata. Reverse transcribed after extraction, RNA yielded cDNA as the sequencing template. Assay: immunoSEQ multiplex PCR; the TCRdb copy retains only in-frame clones and omits some. Here the sample spans roughly 100,000 clones, roughly 50% being singletons. What was sequenced was CD4+ T cells sorted from blood. The receptors derive from a human donor in good health.

This clone showed up just a few times. This chain uses TRBV5-1 with TRBJ1-4; D is unresolved. CDR1 SGHRS and CDR2 YFSETQ come from the germline V gene. V gave up 4 bases and J gave up 4 bases, with 11 bases separating them. The CDR3 extends over 14 amino acids. The CDR3 region is CASSRTLDNEKLFF. The CDR3 region has the DNA TGCGCCAGCAGCCGGACCCTTGATAATGAAAAACTGTTTTTT.

The chain is built from TRBV5-4 and TRBJ1-1; D may be TRBD1 (5 bases). The germline gives CDR1 SGHNT, CDR2 YYREEE (reference sequence). Trimming took 1 base from V and 5 from J, leaving 9 bases between them. CDR3 length equals 13 residues. The CDR3 loop reads CASSLWGGTEAFF. CDR3 in DNA: TGTGCCAGCAGCTTGTGGGGGGGGACTGAAGCTTTCTTT. Full variable domain (rest looked up from reference TRBV5-4 and TRBJ1-1): ETGVTQSPTHLIKTRGQQVTLRCSSQSGHNTVSWYQQALGQGPQFIFQYYREEENGRGNFPPRFSGLQFPNYSSELNVNALELDDSALYLCASSLWGGTEAFFGQGTRLTVV.

V gene TRBV5-1 combines with J gene TRBJ1-6; 7 bases match TRBD1. CDR1 SGHRS and CDR2 YFSETQ come from the germline V gene. V trimming: 6 bases; J trimming: 5 bases; junction bases outside the gene matches: 5. The CDR3 has 14 residues. The CDR3, as DNA: TGCGCCAGCACATGGACAGGAAATAATTCACCCCTCCACTTT. Its translation: CASTWTGNNSPLHF.